These 32 T cell receptor beta chains were all obtained from the same sample, sequenced in a study of blood T cell repertoires in COVID-19 (TCRdb year 2020). The library was prepared using the immunoSEQ multiplex PCR assay. Here the immuneACCESS table is served through TCRdb, limited to in-frame sequences with V and J called. Missing clones are a known gap in these copies; in checked studies unresolved V genes cover under half, and the rest lacks a known reason. The sample table records tens of thousands of clones; roughly 86% of these occur just once. The top ten clones comprise 12% of the sample. The sequencing input was peripheral blood. Receptors originate from a man between 65 and 79 years old with active COVID-19.

This chain links TRBV3-1 (or the pseudogene TRBV3-2) with TRBJ2-5; 8 bases align to TRBD2. Germline loops: CDR1 LGHDT, CDR2 YNNKEL (reference sequence). The CDR3 covers 16 residues. The V and J ends lost 3 bases and 5 bases, in that order; junction bases with no gene match: 11. CDR3 bases: TGTGCCAGCAGCCATTCCGGGACTAGACCTCGTGAGACCCAGTACTTC. Its protein is CASSHSGTRPRETQYF.

This chain's CDR3 is CASRIAGPLYGYTF. CDR3 bases: TGTGCCAGCAGGATAGCGGGGCCTCTTTATGGCTACACCTTC. The chain recombines TRBV5-4 with TRBJ1-2; D perhaps matches TRBD1 (5 bases). V lost 5 bases to trimming and J lost 5 bases, with 16 bases between them. This CDR3 has 14 residues. Germline CDR1 and CDR2: SGHNT and YYREEE (reference sequence). The variable domain in full, with the rest retrieved from reference TRBV5-4 and TRBJ1-2, is ETGVTQSPTHLIKTRGQQVTLRCSSQSGHNTVSWYQQALGQGPQFIFQYYREEENGRGNFPPRFSGLQFPNYSSELNVNALELDDSALYLCASRIAGPLYGYTFGSGTRLTVV.

This clone was seen more than once but under ten times. This rearrangement joins TRBV27 to TRBJ1-6, with a possible D match to TRBD1 (5 bases). The germline gives CDR1 MNHEY, CDR2 SMNVEV (reference sequence). The CDR3 is 14 residues long. V lost 3 bases to trimming and J lost 9 bases, with 12 bases between them. In DNA form, the CDR3 reads TGTGCCAGCAGTTTCGAAGGGGCGGTTTCACCCCTCCACTTT. Translated, it gives CASSFEGAVSPLHF.

This clone was observed a handful of times. This specimen includes other DNA sequences encoding the same CDR3. The V call is TRBV7-2, the J call TRBJ2-7; TRBD2 matches 8 bases. Germline trimming cut 4 bases from V and 2 bases from J; bases unmatched to any gene: 4. CDR3 size: 14 residues. Germline loops: CDR1 SGHTA, CDR2 FQGNSA. CDR3 nucleotides: TGTGCCAGCAGCTGGGCGGGGGGTCCCTACGAGCAGTACTTC. It is translated as CASSWAGGPYEQYF.

This chain uses TRBV7-9 with TRBJ2-7; D possibly corresponds to TRBD2 (5 bases). Germline V gene data show CDR1 as SEHNR and CDR2 as FQNEAQ (reference sequence). The V gene lost 1 base and the J gene lost 2 bases, with 15 bases spanning the gap. This CDR3 comprises 16 residues. The chain's CDR3 is CASSLVGGLLAYEQYF. In DNA, the CDR3 is TGTGCCAGCAGCTTAGTTGGAGGACTTCTCGCCTACGAGCAGTACTTC.

This clone was detected only once. V and J are TRBV3-1 (or the pseudogene TRBV3-2) and TRBJ1-6; D is possibly TRBD1 (5 bases). The CDR3 length is 13 residues. The germline V gene encodes CDR1 LGHDT and CDR2 YNNKEL (reference sequence). V was pared by 8 bases and J by 7 bases, with 12 bases between. For the CDR3, the DNA is TGTGCCAGCGGGGACTCAATAAATTCACCCCTCCACTTT. Translating gives CASGDSINSPLHF.

The chain recombines TRBV4-3 with TRBJ1-4, with D unresolved. V lost 5 bases and J 8 bases, leaving 18 bases between the germline ends. The CDR3 spans 15 residues. Germline loops: CDR1 LGHNA, CDR2 YSLEER. This CDR3 reads CASSVQTTAREKLFF. CDR3 DNA sequence: TGCGCCAGCAGCGTTCAGACAACGGCCAGGGAAAAACTGTTTTTT.

The J gene is TRBJ1-2, the V gene TRBV4-3; a weak D match, TRBD1 (5 bases). The V gene lost 0 bases and the J gene lost 3 bases, with 11 bases spanning the gap. Germline values: CDR1 LGHNA, CDR2 YSLEER. There are 15 residues in the CDR3. The CDR3 nucleotides are TGCGCCAGCAGCCAAGATGGGCGGGGCCACTATGGCTACACCTTC. Protein: CASSQDGRGHYGYTF.

The rearrangement uses TRBV11-3 and TRBJ2-1; 8 bases are shared with TRBD2. V trimming: 9 bases; J trimming: 3 bases; junction bases outside the gene matches: 4. CDR3 length: 13 amino acids. Germline V gene sequence: CDR1 SGHNT, CDR2 YENEEA. The chain's CDR3 is CASKTSGYNEQFF. For the CDR3, the DNA is TGTGCCAGTAAAACTAGCGGCTACAATGAGCAGTTCTTC. Supplemented by reference TRBV11-3 and TRBJ2-1, the full variable domain reads EAGVVQSPRYKIIEKKQPVAFWCNPISGHNTLYWYLQNLGQGPELLIRYENEEAVDDSQLPKDRFSAERLKGVDSTLKIQPAELGDSAVYLCASKTSGYNEQFFGPGTRLTVL.

This chain joins TRBV29-1 and TRBJ2-1; 15 bases are a match to TRBD2. Per the germline V gene, CDR1 is SQVTM and CDR2 is ANQGSEA. This CDR3 has 17 amino acids. The junction had 7 bases not matched to a gene; V was cut back by 7 bases and J by 0 bases. The CDR3 region is CSASGLAGGGSYNEQFF. The CDR3 nucleotides are TGCAGCGCTTCGGGACTAGCGGGGGGTGGCTCCTACAATGAGCAGTTCTTC.

V usage is TRBV29-1 and J usage is TRBJ1-1, with D possibly TRBD1 on 6 matching bases. The CDR3 extends over 14 amino acids. V was clipped by 4 bases and J by 0 bases, with 12 bases between them. The V gene's germline CDR1 is SQVTM and CDR2 ANQGSEA. CDR3 residues: CSVGQGSMNTEAFF. The CDR3 DNA reads TGCAGCGTTGGGCAGGGGTCGATGAACACTGAAGCTTTCTTT.

J is TRBJ1-3 and V is TRBV4-1, with 7 bases identical to TRBD1. The CDR3 sequence is 18 residues long. V lost 0 bases and J lost 2; bases outside the gene matches: 10. CDR1 is MGHRA and CDR2 is YSYEKL in the germline V gene. The CDR3 sequence is CASSQDSPLTGAGNTIYF. CDR3 nucleotides: TGCGCCAGCAGCCAAGATTCCCCCCTCACAGGGGCTGGAAACACCATATATTTT.

The chain carries TRBV12-3 or TRBV12-4 and TRBJ2-1; D call uncertain. The CDR3 has 12 residues. V was trimmed by 3 bases and J by 13 bases, leaving 13 bases between them. This CDR3 is CASSFVDSLQFF. The CDR3 bases are TGTGCCAGCAGTTTTGTCGACTCACTTCAGTTCTTC.

This chain links TRBV28 with TRBJ2-2; weak D call: TRBD2 (7 bases). The CDR3 consists of 15 residues. V lost 6 bases and J lost 5, with 16 bases in between. Germline assignment: CDR1 MDHEN and CDR2 SYDVKM. This chain's CDR3 is CASRPRGAGTGELFF. In DNA form, the CDR3 reads TGTGCCAGCAGACCCCGGGGGGCGGGGACCGGGGAGCTGTTTTTT.

The chain has TRBV5-1 and TRBJ1-1, with D possibly TRBD1 on 6 matching bases. From germline, CDR1 is SGHRS and CDR2 YFSETQ. V shed 2 bases and J shed 1 base, with 15 bases lying between them. The CDR3 has 16 residues. The CDR3 reads CASSFLQGPRNTEAFF. The CDR3 bases are TGCGCCAGCAGCTTTCTACAGGGCCCCAGGAACACTGAAGCTTTCTTT.

This chain uses TRBV27 with TRBJ2-5; TRBD2 is a possible D gene (10 bases). The CDR3 runs 17 residues. From germline, CDR1 is MNHEY and CDR2 SMNVEV (reference sequence). V dropped 6 bases and J dropped 4 bases, with 24 bases sitting between them. CDR3 nucleotides: TGTGCCAGCAGAGGACAGGGGCCGGGACTAGCGTCAGAGACCCAGTACTTC. This gives the protein CASRGQGPGLASETQYF.

The V call is TRBV19, the J call TRBJ1-2; D not certain. CDR1 and CDR2 from the germline V gene are LNHDA and SQIVND (reference sequence). V shed 5 bases and J shed 3 bases, with 7 bases lying between them. CDR3 length: 12 residues. The CDR3 nucleotides are TGTGCCAGTAGTCTCCGGGACTATGGCTACACCTTC. Amino acids: CASSLRDYGYTF.

The chain combines TRBV9 with TRBJ2-1; no firm D call. Germline V CDR1 and CDR2: SGDLS, YYNGEE. The CDR3 sequence is 18 residues long. Between the trimmed V and J ends, which lost 5 bases and 0 bases, there was a span of 21 bases. The CDR3 nucleotides read TGTGCCAGCAGTGCCCCGGTCGGCGGAAGGAGCTCCTACAATGAGCAGTTCTTC. It specifies CASSAPVGGRSSYNEQFF.

This clone appeared once. The rearrangement joins TRBV11-1 to TRBJ2-1, with D uncertain. Trimming took 2 bases from V and 7 from J, leaving 12 bases between them. Per the germline V gene, CDR1 is SGHAT and CDR2 is FQDESV (reference sequence). CDR3 length equals 14 residues. The CDR3 here is CASSLSTNGNEQFF. The CDR3 coding sequence is TGTGCCAGCAGCTTATCCACAAACGGGAATGAGCAGTTCTTC.

This clone was detected only a few times. The gene calls are TRBV7-2 and TRBJ2-1, with 8 bases aligning to TRBD2. Germline V gene sequence: CDR1 SGHTA, CDR2 FQGNSA. The CDR3 runs 16 residues. With V trimmed by 5 bases and J by 3 bases, 9 bases remained unmatched. The DNA of the CDR3 is TGTGCCAGCAGCCCCCGCCCAGCGGGGGTCTACAATGAGCAGTTCTTC. It translates to CASSPRPAGVYNEQFF.

The chain employs TRBV15 and TRBJ1-4, with 9 bases lining up with TRBD1. Looked up from germline, CDR1 is LNHNV and CDR2 is YYDKDF (reference sequence). Trimming removed 2 bases from V and 4 bases from J; junction bases left unmatched: 11. The CDR3 consists of 18 residues. The CDR3 reads CATSRTGGAGINNEKLFF. Here the CDR3 DNA reads TGTGCCACCAGCAGAACAGGGGGCGCCGGGATAAATAATGAAAAACTGTTTTTT.

The genes are TRBV24-1 and TRBJ1-2; 10 nucleotides match TRBD1. After removal of 5 bases from V and 3 bases from J, the junction contained 5 bases not matched to a gene. Germline V gene lookup returns CDR1 KGHDR and CDR2 SFDVKD. This CDR3 has 15 residues. The CDR3 loop is CATSGRQGADYGYTF. The CDR3 DNA is TGTGCCACCAGTGGCCGACAGGGGGCGGACTATGGCTACACCTTC.

The chain is built from TRBV5-1 and TRBJ1-2, with 7 bases aligning to TRBD1. This CDR3 comprises 14 residues. CDR1 is SGHRS and CDR2 is YFSETQ in the germline V gene. V shed 5 bases and J 4 bases; nucleotides not matched to a gene: 8. The CDR3 here is CASRPDRAFYGYTF. DNA of the CDR3: TGCGCCAGCAGACCTGACAGGGCCTTCTATGGCTACACCTTC.

CDR3 amino acids: CATSDPGQGTYEQYF. As DNA, the CDR3 is TGTGCCACCAGTGATCCGGGACAGGGGACCTACGAGCAGTACTTC. The chain links TRBV24-1 to TRBJ2-7; 10 nucleotides align to TRBD1. The ends lost 3 bases at V and 2 bases at J; junction bases unmatched: 3. This CDR3 contains 15 residues. Germline V gives CDR1 KGHDR, CDR2 SFDVKD.

This chain links TRBV7-9 with TRBJ1-1; D remains unclear. This CDR3 comprises 14 residues. Germline CDR1 and CDR2: SEHNR and FQNEAQ (reference sequence). CDR3 amino acids: CANQASVGNTEAFF. The CDR3 DNA is TGTGCTAACCAGGCGTCCGTGGGGAACACTGAAGCTTTCTTT.

V and J are TRBV6-5 and TRBJ2-1, with 8 bases fitting TRBD2. V shed 10 bases, J shed 5 bases, and the junction held 10 bases outside the gene matches. The germline V gene encodes CDR1 MNHEY and CDR2 SVGAGI. The CDR3 extends over 14 amino acids. The CDR3 region is CATKLAAINNEQFF. Here the CDR3 DNA reads TGTGCCACCAAACTAGCGGCAATAAACAATGAGCAGTTCTTC.

This clone was counted between two and nine times. This rearrangement joins TRBV4-2 to TRBJ1-5; 9 bases line up with TRBD1. V was clipped by 4 bases and J by 7 bases; unmatched bases: 14. Germline V gene data show CDR1 as LGHNA and CDR2 as YNFKEQ. The CDR3 sequence is 17 residues long. The CDR3 reads CASSPGQGKRLGQPQHF. CDR3 nucleotide sequence: TGTGCCAGCAGCCCCGGACAGGGGAAAAGGTTAGGACAGCCCCAGCATTTT.

The chain combines TRBV7-3 with TRBJ1-2; the match to TRBD1 covers 12 bases. The CDR3 has 18 amino acids. CDR1 is SGHTA and CDR2 is FQGTGA in the germline V gene. After removal of 0 bases from V and 6 bases from J, the junction contained 11 bases not matched to a gene. CDR3 region: CASSLTPNRGQGADGYTF. In DNA, the CDR3 is TGTGCCAGCAGCTTAACTCCTAACAGGGGACAGGGGGCGGATGGCTACACCTTC.

This chain joins TRBV7-2 and TRBJ2-1; 7 bases match TRBD1. CDR3 length equals 15 residues. V shed 2 bases and J 4 bases; nucleotides not matched to a gene: 5. Germline CDR1 is SGHTA and CDR2 is FQGNSA. The CDR3, as DNA: TGTGCCAGCAGCTTAAACAGGGGCCTATACAATGAGCAGTTCTTC. Its translation is CASSLNRGLYNEQFF.

The V and J genes are TRBV7-2 and TRBJ2-5, with D tentatively TRBD1 (6 bases). Trimming shortened V by 3 bases and J by 5 bases, and 13 bases separated the two germline ends. Germline CDR1 reads SGHTA; CDR2 reads FQGNSA. The CDR3 contains 14 residues. DNA for the CDR3: TGTGCCAGCAGCTTCAGGGGTGTAGGGGAGACCCAGTACTTC. Protein: CASSFRGVGETQYF.

The chain links TRBV19 to TRBJ1-1; the match to TRBD1 covers 9 bases. Germline-derived CDR1 and CDR2 are LNHDA and SQIVND (reference sequence). This CDR3 contains 14 residues. V lost 7 bases, J lost 12 bases, and 15 bases stayed unmatched. The CDR3 region has the DNA TGTGCCAGTAAACCGGGACAGGGAATATATGGGTCTTTCTTT. It yields the protein CASKPGQGIYGSFF. Full variable domain (remainder filled in from reference TRBV19 and TRBJ1-1): DGGITQSPKYLFRKEGQNVTLSCEQNLNHDAMYWYRQDPGQGLRLIYYSQIVNDFQKGDIAEGYSVSREKKESFPLTVTSAQKNPTAFYLCASKPGQGIYGSFFGQGTRLTVV.

This chain connects TRBV11-3 to TRBJ1-3; maybe TRBD1 (5 bases). The germline CDR1 and CDR2 sequences are SGHNT and YENEEA. The V and J ends lost 4 bases and 2 bases respectively, with 15 bases between them. This CDR3 has 16 amino acids. The CDR3 bases are TGTGCCAGCAGCTCTCTGACCCAGGGAACTGGAAACACCATATATTTT. This gives the protein CASSSLTQGTGNTIYF. The full variable domain, with the rest looked up from reference TRBV11-3 and TRBJ1-3, is EAGVVQSPRYKIIEKKQPVAFWCNPISGHNTLYWYLQNLGQGPELLIRYENEEAVDDSQLPKDRFSAERLKGVDSTLKIQPAELGDSAVYLCASSSLTQGTGNTIYFGEGSWLTVV.